This record concerns one TCR beta chain sequence. The CDR3 runs to 16 residues. Trimming took 3 bases from V and 0 from J, leaving 15 bases between them. CDR1 and CDR2 from the germline V gene are SQVTM and ANQGSEA. The data stem from a study of blood T cell repertoires in COVID-19. Study-wide context: Sites across the United States, Italy and Spain contributed samples from acute and convalescent COVID-19. T cells, B-cell-depleted T cells, or PBMCs provided the cDNA or gDNA that served as material.

Original analysis: Estimation of nucleated cell counts was performed using reference gene primer amplification. Assay used: immunoSEQ multiplex PCR; TCRdb lists only in-frame clones, some missing. That table gives V, J and clone size, and the DNA gave D and trimming. The sample has 100,000 or so clones; about 80% are singletons. The sequence derives from an older man with active or convalescent COVID-19. The sample consisted of peripheral blood. V usage is TRBV29-1 and J usage is TRBJ1-3; unclear D gene. DNA for the CDR3: TGCAGCGTTGATCTTCCAGGCCGATCCTCTGGAAACACCATATATTTT. Its translation: CSVDLPGRSSGNTIYF. Combining the CDR3 with reference TRBV29-1 and TRBJ1-3 gives the whole variable domain SAVISQKPSRDICQRGTSLTIQCQVDSQVTMMFWYRQQPGQSLTLIATANQGSEATYESGFVIDKFPISRPNLTFSTLTVSNMSPEDSSIYLCSVDLPGRSSGNTIYFGEGSWLTVV.